This TCR beta chain was sequenced in a study of shared clonotypes between healthy human individuals. Whole-study findings and limits: Sequencing depth was a factor that was expected to affect clonotype sharing among donors.

Germline values: CDR1 MDHEN, CDR2 SYDVKM. The CDR3 sequence is 17 residues long. V lost 3 bases and J lost 6, with 24 bases in between. Genomic DNA belonging to each subset was distributed in equal measure over several immunoSEQ plates. The data were produced by immunoSEQ multiplex PCR, yet TCRdb's version contains in-frame clones alone and is incomplete. The sample lists more than 550,000 clones, about 90% occurring once. For this clone: What it binds is unknown.

Caucasian adults living in Nashville, Tennessee, provided all samples. Sequenced sample: memory CD8+ T cells from PBMCs. Subset meaning: CD45RO+ cells pooled with CCR7-negative TemRA cells. The TCR sequence derives from a man aged 18 to 30 in good health. Some clones in this sample may be carry-over from other donors' samples. J is TRBJ2-7 and V is TRBV28; maybe TRBD2 (6 bases). The CDR3 nucleotides are TGTGCCAGCAGTTTTTTTCGTGGGCGGGGACTCCTTTTCGAGCAGTACTTC. Protein: CASSFFRGRGLLFEQYF.